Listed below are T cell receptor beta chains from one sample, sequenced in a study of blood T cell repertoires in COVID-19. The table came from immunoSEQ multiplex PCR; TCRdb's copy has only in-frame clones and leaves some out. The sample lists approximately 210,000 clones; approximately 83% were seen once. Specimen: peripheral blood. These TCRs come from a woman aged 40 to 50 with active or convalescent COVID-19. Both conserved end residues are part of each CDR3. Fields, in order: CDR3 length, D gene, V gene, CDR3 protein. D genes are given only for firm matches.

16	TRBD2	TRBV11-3	CASSFVPGGNTDTQYF
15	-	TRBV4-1	CASSQDQAGFYEQYF
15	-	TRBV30	CAWSGTASYNSPLHF
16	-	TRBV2	CASSEAGQGPQNTIYF
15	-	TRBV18	CASSPTGSAGNTIYF
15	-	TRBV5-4	CASSPQVLSYNEQFF
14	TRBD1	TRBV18	CASSVQGAIAEAFF
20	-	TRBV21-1	CASSKAPYTAPSGCTDTQYF
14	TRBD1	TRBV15	CATSRADRPDTQYF
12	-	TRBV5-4	CASSLEGDGYTF
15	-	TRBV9	CASSARDSRTDTQYF
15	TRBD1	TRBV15	CATSRRDRAKGGYTF
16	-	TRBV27	CASTPSSGYRMAGYTF
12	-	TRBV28	CASRETNYGYTF
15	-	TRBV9	CASSARLDYSYEQYF
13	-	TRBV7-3	CASSPRFGYGYTF
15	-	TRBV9	CASSSETDAVNTIYF
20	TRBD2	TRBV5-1	CASSSLLTSGIGSGTGELFF
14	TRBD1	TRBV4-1	CASSLRTGNYEQYF
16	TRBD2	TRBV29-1	CSVEKAERELSYEQYF
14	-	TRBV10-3	CAISDELLYNEQFF
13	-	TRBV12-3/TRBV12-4	CASSFLGDTEAFF
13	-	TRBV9	CASSVNLNYGYTF
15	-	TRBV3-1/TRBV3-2	CASSQSSGGGNTIYF
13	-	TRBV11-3	CASSRSGYETQYF
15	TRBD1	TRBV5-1	CASSLGGQGSYEQYF
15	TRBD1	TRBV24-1	CATSDRTGGTDTQYF
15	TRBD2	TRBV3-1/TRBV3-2	CASSQSGGAGYEQYF
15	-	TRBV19	CASRGAGSGNQPQHF
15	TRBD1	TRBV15	CATSTGGTGDTEAFF
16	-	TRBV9	CASSVGAGGGADTQYF
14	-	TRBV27	CASSLSARGAGYTF
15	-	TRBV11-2	CASSLELEGRQGYTF
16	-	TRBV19	CASSTTKLSASYEQYF
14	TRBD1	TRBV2	CASRAGQSNSPLHF
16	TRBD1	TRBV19	CASKDRGGQAYQPQHF
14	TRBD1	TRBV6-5	CASSPGQGTDTQYF
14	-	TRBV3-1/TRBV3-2	CASSQGTGNSPLHF
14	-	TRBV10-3	CAISRQSSTDTQYF
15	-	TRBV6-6	CASSYSAGGNTEAFF
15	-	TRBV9	CASSSSPQGRETQYF
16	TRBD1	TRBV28	CASSPSYRTGDEKLFF
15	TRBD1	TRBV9	CASSVEQGPYYEQYF